The rows below give T cell receptor beta chains drawn from one sample of a study of shared clonotypes between healthy human individuals. Only in-frame clones appear in the TCRdb table, and some are missing; sequencing was by immunoSEQ multiplex PCR. Among around 2.3 million clones listed, approximately 94% were seen once. Sequencing was carried out using naive CD4+ T cells sorted from blood. These receptor sequences come from a man aged 18 to 30 in good health. The CDR3 runs from the conserved cysteine through the conserved F or W. Each record gives: clone size, V gene, D gene, J gene, CDR3 length, CDR3 DNA, CDR3 protein. A D gene is named only where the DNA matches it firmly. For some rows the clone size is stated as once, few or many, or as a class when expanded; others skip it.

>once|TRBV19|TRBD1|TRBJ2-5|20
TGTGCCAGTAGTATACGCGGGTCCTTACGGGACAGGGGATCCCAAGAGACCCAGTACTTC
CASSIRGSLRDRGSQETQYF
>-|TRBV5-1|-|TRBJ2-7|14
TGCGCCAGCAGCATCAGCAGGGGTCCCTACGAGCAGTACTTC
CASSISRGPYEQYF
>-|TRBV27|TRBD1|TRBJ2-2|15
TGTGCCAGCAGTTTAGGGACAGGGGTCACCGGGGAGCTGTTTTTT
CASSLGTGVTGELFF
>-|TRBV2|TRBD2|TRBJ2-7|14
TGTGCCAGCAGTGTTAGCGGGGGGCCGTACGAGCAGTACTTC
CASSVSGGPYEQYF
>-|TRBV5-1|-|TRBJ1-5|15
TGCGCCAGCAGCTCAGGGGAGTATAGCAATCAGCCCCAGCATTTT
CASSSGEYSNQPQHF
>-|TRBV5-1|TRBD2|TRBJ2-3|20
TGCGCCAGCAGTAAATCGAGGACTTCGGGACTAGCGGGAGTATCAGATACGCAGTATTTT
CASSKSRTSGLAGVSDTQYF
>-|TRBV10-3|TRBD1|TRBJ1-1|15
TGTGCCTCAAGTCTAAAGATGACAGGGAATACTGAAGCTTTCTTT
CASSLKMTGNTEAFF
>-|TRBV9|TRBD2|TRBJ2-2|16
TGTGCCAGCAGCGTGACTAGCGGGAGGGTGAACGGGGAGCTGTTTTTT
CASSVTSGRVNGELFF
>-|TRBV7-2|-|TRBJ2-1|14
TGTGCCAGCAGCTTAGTGTCAAGCTACAATGAGCAGTTCTTC
CASSLVSSYNEQFF
>-|TRBV19|-|TRBJ2-7|15
TGTGCCAGTAGTATCGCCAGCGCCCTCTCCTACGAGCAGTACTTC
CASSIASALSYEQYF
>-|TRBV28|TRBD2|TRBJ2-5|14
TGTGCCAGCAGTAAAAGCGGGGGCCAAGAGACCCAGTACTTC
CASSKSGGQETQYF
>-|TRBV7-3|TRBD2|TRBJ2-2|16
TGTGCCAGCAGCTCCCTGGGACTAGCAAACACCGGGGAGCTGTTTTTT
CASSSLGLANTGELFF
>-|TRBV2|TRBD1|TRBJ1-1|15
TGTGCCAGCAGCGCAGGGGGCGATTTCTACACTGAAGCTTTCTTT
CASSAGGDFYTEAFF
>-|TRBV11-3|-|TRBJ1-2|13
TGTGCCAGCAGCTTAGACGGAAACTATGGCTACACCTTC
CASSLDGNYGYTF
>-|TRBV6-5|-|TRBJ2-5|13
TGTGCCAGCAATAGGGTGCCAGGGGGGGCCCAGTACTTC
CASNRVPGGAQYF
>-|TRBV5-1|-|TRBJ2-1|13
TGCGCCAGCAGCCCGGCTCCTTACAATGAGCAGTTCTTC
CASSPAPYNEQFF
>-|TRBV4-2|-|TRBJ1-2|16
TGTGCCAGCAGCGAGAGAGGTTTGGTTGAGAACTATGGCTACACCTTC
CASSERGLVENYGYTF
>-|TRBV29-1|TRBD2|TRBJ2-1|14
TGCAGCGTTTACCTAGCGGGAGGGTTGGGTGAGCAGTTCTTC
CSVYLAGGLGEQFF
>once|TRBV27|-|TRBJ1-6|19
TGTGCCAGCAGTTGGTTAAGGGGGGCCGTATACTCCTATAATTCACCCCTCCACTTT
CASSWLRGAVYSYNSPLHF
>-|TRBV5-1|TRBD1|TRBJ2-7|13
TGCGCCAGCGGCCCGACAGGGAGAGACGAGCAGTACTTC
CASGPTGRDEQYF
>-|TRBV6-6|TRBD1|TRBJ2-1|15
TGTGCCAGCAGTTACACGGACAGGGGTAATCATGAGCAGTTCTTC
CASSYTDRGNHEQFF
>-|TRBV10-3|TRBD1|TRBJ2-1|13
TGTGCCATCAGAAAAGGACAGGGGAATGAGCAGTTCTTC
CAIRKGQGNEQFF
>-|TRBV20-1|-|TRBJ1-5|11
TGCAGTGCTGGGAGTAATCAGCCCCAGCATTTT
CSAGSNQPQHF
>once|TRBV18|TRBD1|TRBJ1-1|14
TGTGCCAGCTCACCCCTGGGACAGGGGACTGAAGCTTTCTTT
CASSPLGQGTEAFF
>-|TRBV5-1|-|TRBJ2-2|14
TGCGCCAGCAGCTTTCCCACCAACACCGGGGAGCTGTTTTTT
CASSFPTNTGELFF
>-|TRBV6-5|TRBD2|TRBJ2-2|14
TGTGCCAGCAGCCGCGGGAGTAGTGCCGGGGAGCTGTTTTTT
CASSRGSSAGELFF
>once|TRBV18|TRBD2|TRBJ2-1|16
TGTGCCAGCTCACCGTACGGGCTAGCGGACTACAATGAGCAGTTCTTC
CASSPYGLADYNEQFF
>-|TRBV25-1|-|TRBJ1-1|15
TGTGCCAGCAGTGAATCCGGTACAGGACGAATTGAAGCTTTCTTT
CASSESGTGRIEAFF
>-|TRBV30|-|TRBJ1-1|13
TGTGCCTGGAGCGTCCTGGGGAACACTGAAGCTTTCTTT
CAWSVLGNTEAFF
>-|TRBV10-3|-|TRBJ2-1|12
TGTGCCACCGAAGCGGGCCACAATGAGCAGTTCTTC
CATEAGHNEQFF
>-|TRBV5-1|-|TRBJ1-1|14
TGCGCCAGCAGCTTTGTAGGGAAGACTGCTGAAGCTTTCTTT
CASSFVGKTAEAFF
>-|TRBV19|TRBD2|TRBJ2-1|15
TGTGCCAGTAGAGCTAGCGGGGCCTCCTACAATGAGCAGTTCTTC
CASRASGASYNEQFF
>-|TRBV5-6|TRBD2|TRBJ2-3|16
TGTGCCAGCAGCTCGCTGGAGCGGGATAGCACAGATACGCAGTATTTT
CASSSLERDSTDTQYF
>-|TRBV6-5|TRBD2|TRBJ2-7|15
TGTGCCAGCGCCTACCTAGCGGGATACCCCTACGAGCAGTACTTC
CASAYLAGYPYEQYF
>-|TRBV9|-|TRBJ2-7|13
TGTGCCAGCAGCCAGAACAACTTTGGAGAGCAGTACTTC
CASSQNNFGEQYF
>-|TRBV19|-|TRBJ2-6|21
TGTGCCAGTAGTATACCTTGGAGCGGCGGGCACCCCCACTCTGGGGCCAACGTCCTGACTTTC
CASSIPWSGGHPHSGANVLTF
>-|TRBV5-1|-|TRBJ2-3|13
TGCGCCAGCAGTACGTCAGGCACAGATACGCAGTATTTT
CASSTSGTDTQYF
>-|TRBV10-1|-|TRBJ2-7|13
TGCGCCAGCAGTGAGATTCAAGACTACGAGCAGTACTTC
CASSEIQDYEQYF
>-|TRBV11-2|-|TRBJ2-3|14
TGTGCCAGCAGCTTAGCTCGATCGTTGGATACGCAGTATTTT
CASSLARSLDTQYF
>once|TRBV11-2|-|TRBJ1-5|15
TGTGCCAGCAGCCTCATAGAGGGGAAGAATCAGCCCCAGCATTTT
CASSLIEGKNQPQHF